Below, 10 T cell receptor beta chains from the same sample are listed, as sequenced in a study of blood T cell repertoires in COVID-19. The repertoire was sequenced with immunoSEQ multiplex PCR; TCRdb's copy has only in-frame clones and lacks some. The data show 200,000 to 250,000 clones, around 90% seen once. Sequenced sample: peripheral blood. Every receptor here comes from a man older than 75 with acute or convalescent COVID-19.

The V gene is TRBV5-6, the J gene TRBJ2-7; 7 bases match TRBD2. This CDR3 comprises 15 residues. V was pared by 4 bases and J by 5 bases, with 12 bases of the junction left unmatched. Looked up from germline, CDR1 is SGHDT and CDR2 is YYEEEE. The CDR3 nucleotides are TGTGCCAGCAGCAGCCTGGGGGGGGACCAAAACGAGCAGTACTTC. Protein product: CASSSLGGDQNEQYF.

This chain joins TRBV3-1 (or the pseudogene TRBV3-2) and TRBJ2-2; D is perhaps TRBD2 (6 bases). Per the germline V gene, CDR1 is LGHDT and CDR2 is YNNKEL (reference sequence). The ends were cut back, 4 bases at V and 6 bases at J, with 12 bases in the middle. The CDR3 is 14 amino acids. CDR3 nucleotide sequence: TGTGCCAGCAGCCCTCAGCCGGGGGCCGGGGAGCTGTTTTTT. This encodes CASSPQPGAGELFF.

The table lists this clone with a count of one. CDR3 amino acids: CASSLAGVADTQYF. DNA of the CDR3: TGTGCCAGCAGTTTAGCGGGGGTGGCAGATACGCAGTATTTT. The gene calls are TRBV6-2 or TRBV6-3 and TRBJ2-3; 9 nucleotides agree with TRBD2. The CDR3 runs 14 residues. The trim removed 4 bases at V and 4 bases at J, leaving 3 bases unmatched. Germline assignment: CDR1 MNHEY and CDR2 SVGEGT.

V and J are TRBV9 and TRBJ2-5, with 8 bases aligning to TRBD2. The CDR3 is 13 residues long. V lost 3 bases and J lost 3; bases outside the gene matches: 1. The germline V gene encodes CDR1 SGDLS and CDR2 YYNGEE. The CDR3: CASSGRGEETQYF. CDR3 bases: TGTGCCAGCAGCGGGCGGGGGGAAGAGACCCAGTACTTC.

The chain couples TRBV19 to TRBJ1-5, with TRBD1 identical over 8 bases. The germline V gene encodes CDR1 LNHDA and CDR2 SQIVND (reference sequence). CDR3 length: 18 residues. V shed 9 bases, J shed 5 bases, and the junction held 21 bases outside the gene matches. The CDR3: CASNPLPGTGGGDQPQHF. Written as DNA, the CDR3 is TGTGCCAGCAACCCTCTTCCCGGGACAGGTGGTGGGGATCAGCCCCAGCATTTT.

The rearrangement joins TRBV6-5 to TRBJ2-5; no clear D. Germline assignment: CDR1 MNHEY and CDR2 SVGAGI. Trimming pared 9 bases from V and 3 bases from J, leaving 8 bases between. This CDR3 region has 11 residues. The CDR3 region has the DNA TGTGCCAGTACTAAGAAAGAGACCCAGTACTTC. Amino acid sequence: CASTKKETQYF.

This rearrangement joins TRBV28 to TRBJ2-7; 10 bases fit TRBD1. Germline trimming cut 3 bases from V and 4 bases from J; bases unmatched to any gene: 9. Germline V gene data show CDR1 as MDHEN and CDR2 as SYDVKM. The CDR3 is 16 amino acids. CDR3 in amino acids: CASSFLDRGIQYEQYF. The CDR3 DNA reads as TGTGCCAGCAGTTTCCTGGACAGGGGGATTCAGTACGAGCAGTACTTC.

The chain couples TRBV7-3 to TRBJ1-5, with TRBD1 identical over 7 bases. The V gene end was trimmed by 7 bases and the J gene end by 1 base; junction bases not matched to a gene: 16. This CDR3 is 18 amino acids long. The germline CDR1 and CDR2 sequences are SGHTA and FQGTGA. The CDR3 bases are TGTGCCAGCACCCCAAGAGGTCCGGGACAGCCAAGCAATCAGCCCCAGCATTTT. It translates to CASTPRGPGQPSNQPQHF.

This chain connects TRBV4-2 to TRBJ1-1; D gene uncertain. The CDR3 is made up of 12 amino acids. The germline gives CDR1 LGHNA, CDR2 YNFKEQ. Between the trimmed V and J ends, which lost 4 bases and 8 bases, there was a span of 11 bases. CDR3 nucleotide sequence: TGTGCCAGCAGCCCCAATTTGGGCGAAGCTTTCTTT. Its protein product is CASSPNLGEAFF.

The genes are TRBV7-9 and TRBJ1-4; 9 bases agree with TRBD1. J gave up 4 bases and V 5 bases, and 8 bases lay outside the gene matches. The CDR3 loop spans 16 amino acids. Germline V gene lookup returns CDR1 SEHNR and CDR2 FQNEAQ (reference sequence). CDR3 sequence reads: CASSRTGGWGNEKLFF. The DNA for the CDR3 is TGTGCCAGCAGCCGCACAGGGGGCTGGGGTAATGAAAAACTGTTTTTT.